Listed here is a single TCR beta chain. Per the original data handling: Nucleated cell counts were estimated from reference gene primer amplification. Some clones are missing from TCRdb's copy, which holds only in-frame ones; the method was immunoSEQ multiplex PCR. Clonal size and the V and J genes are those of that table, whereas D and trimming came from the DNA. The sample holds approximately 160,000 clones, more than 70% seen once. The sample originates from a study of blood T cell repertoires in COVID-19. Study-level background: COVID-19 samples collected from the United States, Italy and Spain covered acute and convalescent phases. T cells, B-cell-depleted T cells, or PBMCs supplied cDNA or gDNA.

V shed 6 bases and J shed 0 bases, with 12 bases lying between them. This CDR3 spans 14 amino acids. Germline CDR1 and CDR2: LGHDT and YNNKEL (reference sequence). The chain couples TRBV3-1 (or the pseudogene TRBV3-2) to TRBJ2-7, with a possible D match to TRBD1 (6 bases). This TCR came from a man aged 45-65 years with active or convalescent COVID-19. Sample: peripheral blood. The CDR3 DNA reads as TGTGCCAGCAGTCAGGGGCCCCGCTCCTACGAGCAGTACTTC. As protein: CASSQGPRSYEQYF.